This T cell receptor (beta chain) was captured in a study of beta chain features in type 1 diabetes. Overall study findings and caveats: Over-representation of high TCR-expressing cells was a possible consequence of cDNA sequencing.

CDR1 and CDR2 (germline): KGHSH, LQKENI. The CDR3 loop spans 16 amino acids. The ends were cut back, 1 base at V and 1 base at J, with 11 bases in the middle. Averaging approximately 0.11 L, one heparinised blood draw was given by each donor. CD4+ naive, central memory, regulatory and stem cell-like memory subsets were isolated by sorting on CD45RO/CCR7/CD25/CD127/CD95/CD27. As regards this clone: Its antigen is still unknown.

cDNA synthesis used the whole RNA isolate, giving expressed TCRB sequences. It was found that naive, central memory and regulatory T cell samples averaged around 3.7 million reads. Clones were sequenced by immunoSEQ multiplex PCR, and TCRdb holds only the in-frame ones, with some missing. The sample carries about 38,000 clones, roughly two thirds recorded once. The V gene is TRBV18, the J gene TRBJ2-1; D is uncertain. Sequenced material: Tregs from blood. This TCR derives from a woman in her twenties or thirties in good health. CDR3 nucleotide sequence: TGTGCCAGCTCACCACTTCAGAAAACGTCCTACAATGAGCAGTTCTTC. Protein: CASSPLQKTSYNEQFF.